These 8 T cell receptor beta chains originate from one sample sequenced in a study of technical replicates of blood from a few donors. TCRdb's table, derived via immunoSEQ multiplex PCR, lists solely in-frame clones and lacks some. The sample lists almost 70,000 clones, about 89% occurring once. The specimen was PBMCs. Every receptor here comes from a human donor in good health. Some clones in this sample may be carry-over from other donors' samples.

This sequence joins TRBV6-1 and TRBJ2-7, with D maybe TRBD1 (7 bases). The CDR3 covers 16 residues. The V end was cut by 4 bases, the J end by 0 bases, with 16 bases between. Germline CDR1 reads MNHNS; CDR2 reads SASEGT. CDR3: CASSAKQGTRSYEQYF. The CDR3 nucleotides are TGTGCCAGCAGTGCCAAACAGGGGACTCGCTCCTACGAGCAGTACTTC.

This chain links TRBV6-5 with TRBJ2-7, with a possible D match to TRBD2 (7 bases). The CDR3 runs 15 residues. CDR1 is MNHEY, CDR2 SVGAGI, per germline. V was shortened by 8 bases and J by 4 bases, with 21 bases between the two germline ends. This chain's CDR3 is CASGTRGAGRYEQYF. CDR3 DNA: TGTGCCAGCGGAACCCGGGGGGCGGGAAGGTACGAGCAGTACTTC.

V usage is TRBV6-1 and J usage is TRBJ2-7; 12 bases map to TRBD2. The CDR3 has 15 residues. Germline V gene sequence: CDR1 MNHNS, CDR2 SASEGT. V lost 6 bases and J lost 1; bases outside the gene matches: 4. CDR3 sequence reads: CASRWTSGVSYEQYF. CDR3 nucleotide sequence: TGTGCCAGCAGGTGGACTAGCGGGGTGTCCTACGAGCAGTACTTC.

This chain connects TRBV7-9 to TRBJ1-5; TRBD1 might be the D (5 bases). The germline gives CDR1 SEHNR, CDR2 FQNEAQ (reference sequence). The CDR3 totals 13 residues. Deletions cut 5 bases from V and 4 bases from J, with 9 bases between. The CDR3 nucleotides read TGTGCCAGCAGCGTGGACAAGAATCAGCCCCAGCATTTT. Its protein is CASSVDKNQPQHF.

V usage is TRBV5-1 and J usage is TRBJ1-6; the D is unclear. With 2 bases removed from V and 0 bases from J, the gap between germline ends came to 9 bases. Germline V gene data show CDR1 as SGHRS and CDR2 as YFSETQ. The CDR3 is 16 amino acids. The CDR3 is CASSFGSSSYNSPLHF. DNA of the CDR3: TGCGCCAGCAGCTTCGGGTCAAGCTCCTATAATTCACCCCTCCACTTT.

The chain is built from TRBV7-6 and TRBJ2-3; D possibly corresponds to TRBD2 (8 bases). Trimming cost V 5 bases and J 2 bases, with 26 bases left between them. The CDR3 is 19 residues long. Germline loops: CDR1 SGHVS, CDR2 FNYEAQ. The CDR3 DNA is TGTGCCAGCAGCCACCCTCGGGACAGCGGGAGTGCAGACACAGATACGCAGTATTTT. It translates to CASSHPRDSGSADTDTQYF.

V is TRBV19 and J is TRBJ2-5, with D perhaps matching TRBD2 (5 bases). This CDR3 is 15 amino acids long. CDR1 LNHDA and CDR2 SQIVND come from the germline V gene (reference sequence). Between the trimmed V and J ends, which lost 10 bases and 5 bases, there was a span of 23 bases. CDR3 protein: CATTSRGVPWETQYF. The CDR3, as DNA: TGTGCCACCACGAGCCGGGGTGTCCCGTGGGAGACCCAGTACTTC.

This chain links TRBV2 with TRBJ2-1; D is uncertain. This CDR3 contains 16 residues. In germline, CDR1 is SNHLY, CDR2 FYNNEI. The ends were cut back, 8 bases at V and 0 bases at J, with 17 bases in the middle. Written as DNA, the CDR3 is TGTGCCAGCCTTAAAAGACTGGCGAGCTCCTACAATGAGCAGTTCTTC. This codes for CASLKRLASSYNEQFF.